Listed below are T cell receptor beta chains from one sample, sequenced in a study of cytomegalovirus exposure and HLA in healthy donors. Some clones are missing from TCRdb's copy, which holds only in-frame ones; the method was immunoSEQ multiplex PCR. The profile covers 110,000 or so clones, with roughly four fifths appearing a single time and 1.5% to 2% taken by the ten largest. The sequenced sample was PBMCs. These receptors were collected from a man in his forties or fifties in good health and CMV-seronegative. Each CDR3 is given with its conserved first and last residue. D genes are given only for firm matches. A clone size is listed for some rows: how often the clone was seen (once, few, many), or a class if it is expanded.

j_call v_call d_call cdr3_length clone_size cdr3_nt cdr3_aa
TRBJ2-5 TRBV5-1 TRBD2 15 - TGCGCCAGCAGCTTGTCAGCGGGGGGGCAAGAGACCCAGTACTTC CASSLSAGGQETQYF
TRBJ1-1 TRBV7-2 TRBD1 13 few TGTGCCAGCTGTAGGGACAGCAACACTGAAGCTTTCTTT CASCRDSNTEAFF
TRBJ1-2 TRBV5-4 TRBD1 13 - TGTGCCAGCAGCTCGGGACAGATCTATGGCTACACCTTC CASSSGQIYGYTF
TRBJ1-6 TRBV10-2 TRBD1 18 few TGCGCCAGCAGCCCGTTACCGCAGGGGGCCTCATATAATTCACCCCTCCACTTT CASSPLPQGASYNSPLHF
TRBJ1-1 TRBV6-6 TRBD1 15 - TGTGCCAGCAGTTACTTCGGGACAGGGAGACCTGAAGCTTTCTTT CASSYFGTGRPEAFF
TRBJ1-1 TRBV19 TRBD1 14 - TGTGCCAGTAGAACTACAGGGGCGAACACTGAAGCTTTCTTT CASRTTGANTEAFF
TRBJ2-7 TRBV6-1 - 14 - TGTGCCAGCAGTGTAGGCGGGGCTAAGTACGAGCAGTACTTC CASSVGGAKYEQYF
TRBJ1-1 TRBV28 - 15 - TGTGCCAGCAGTTCCCCCTCGGTGATGAACACTGAAGCTTTCTTT CASSSPSVMNTEAFF
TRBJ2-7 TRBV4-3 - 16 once TGCGCCAGCAGCCAAGATAGAGTCTCGAGCTCCTACGAGCAGTACTTC CASSQDRVSSSYEQYF
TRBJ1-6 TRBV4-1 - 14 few TGCGCCAGCAGCCGCCCGGGACAACGTTCACCCCTCCACTTT CASSRPGQRSPLHF
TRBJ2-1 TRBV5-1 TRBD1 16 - TGCGCCAGCAGCTTGCAGACAGGGGGTCCCTACAATGAGCAGTTCTTC CASSLQTGGPYNEQFF
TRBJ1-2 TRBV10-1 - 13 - TGCGCCAGGAACAGGGAGTCTAACTATGGCTACACCTTC CARNRESNYGYTF
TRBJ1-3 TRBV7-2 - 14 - TGTGCCAGCAGCTTAATGTCTCGGGGGAACACCATATATTTT CASSLMSRGNTIYF
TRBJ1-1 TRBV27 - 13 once TGTGCCAGCAGTTTATCCCCATCAGCTGAAGCTTTCTTT CASSLSPSAEAFF
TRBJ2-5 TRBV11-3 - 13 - TGTGCCAGCAGCTTACAAGCGGAAGAGACCCAGTACTTC CASSLQAEETQYF
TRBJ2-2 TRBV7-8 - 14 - TGTGCCAGCAGCTTAGCCCTAGGAGTCGGGGAGCTGTTTTTT CASSLALGVGELFF
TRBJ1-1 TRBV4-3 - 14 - TGCGCCAGCAGCCAAGCCCTAGGTAACACTGAAGCTTTCTTT CASSQALGNTEAFF
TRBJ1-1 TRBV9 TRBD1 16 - TGTGCCAGCAGCGTCGGATCAGGGGGAATGAACACTGAAGCTTTCTTT CASSVGSGGMNTEAFF